This T cell receptor beta chain emerged from a study of OX40 agonist ivuxolimab in advanced cancers. Study summary: Participants, roughly 81% male, averaged 60 years of age, ranging from about 23 to 79. Study-level results: Relative to CD4+ cells, CD8+ T cells on average had more expanded clones.

A word on this clone: Its specificity is not known.

Repertoires were generated with immunoSEQ multiplex PCR, while TCRdb's copy carries only in-frame clones and drops some. Of around 84,000 clones in the sample, approximately 84% are singletons; the top ten hold around 7.5%. V gave up 3 bases and J gave up 4 bases, with 11 bases separating them. The germline CDR1 and CDR2 sequences are SGHNT and YYREEE (reference sequence). This CDR3 has 14 residues. The material was CD4+ or CD8+ T cells sorted from blood, obtained in a trial of the OX40 agonist ivuxolimab. The chain joins TRBV5-4 to TRBJ2-1; no reliable D call. This TCR was sampled from an adult with an advanced solid tumor such as melanoma, head and neck, liver or kidney cancer. The CDR3 sequence is CASSSGQEYNEQFF. Here the CDR3 DNA reads TGTGCCAGCAGCTCTGGGCAGGAGTACAATGAGCAGTTCTTC.